These 31 T cell receptor beta chains originate from one sample sequenced in a study of blood T cell repertoires in COVID-19. The table came from immunoSEQ multiplex PCR; TCRdb's copy has only in-frame clones and leaves some out. Of 200,000 to 300,000 clones listed, 80% to 90% were seen once; the top ten hold over 3%. Sequenced: PBMCs or T cells enriched from blood (not recorded which). These receptors were obtained from a woman aged 40 to 50 who had been exposed to COVID-19.

This clone has a single count. The chain links TRBV14 to TRBJ2-4; a possible D gene is TRBD2 (5 bases). The germline V and J ends were trimmed by 4 bases and 0 bases, with 13 bases remaining between them. The length of the CDR3 is 16 residues. In germline, CDR1 is SGHDN, CDR2 FVKESK. The CDR3, as DNA: TGTGCCAGCAGCCGCGGGTCAGGAGTAGCCAAAAACATTCAGTACTTC. Translating it yields CASSRGSGVAKNIQYF.

V and J are TRBV7-2 and TRBJ1-2; 12 bases match TRBD1. Germline CDR1 is SGHTA and CDR2 is FQGNSA. This CDR3 region has 15 residues. Trimming removed 4 bases from V and 8 bases from J; junction bases left unmatched: 8. CDR3 coding DNA: TGTGCCAGCAGCTCCCCGGGACAGGGGGCGCGAGGCTACACCTTC. Translation: CASSSPGQGARGYTF.

The V and J genes are TRBV28 and TRBJ2-1, with 10 nucleotides matching TRBD2. This CDR3 is built from 15 residues. Germline CDR1 MDHEN, CDR2 SYDVKM. V lost 2 bases to trimming and J lost 10 bases; unmatched junction nucleotides: 8. In nucleotides, the CDR3 is TGTGCCAGCAGTTTAGGGGCTAGCGGGAGCTGGGAGCAGTTCTTC. This gives the protein CASSLGASGSWEQFF.

V usage is TRBV4-2 and J usage is TRBJ2-2; 9 bases agree with TRBD1. The CDR3 is made up of 15 amino acids. Per the germline V gene, CDR1 is LGHNA and CDR2 is YNFKEQ. V shed 4 bases and J 8 bases; nucleotides not matched to a gene: 8. CDR3 amino acids: CASSRTGTGTGELFF. CDR3 sequence (DNA): TGTGCCAGCAGCCGCACCGGGACAGGGACGGGGGAGCTGTTTTTT.

The chain carries TRBV20-1 and TRBJ2-2; D might be TRBD1 (6 bases). Germline V gives CDR1 DFQATT, CDR2 SNEGSKA (reference sequence). The CDR3 covers 14 residues. V was pared by 3 bases and J by 1 base, with 9 bases between. DNA of the CDR3: TGCAGTGCTAGTCGCAGGGGGAACACCGGGGAGCTGTTTTTT. Translation gives CSASRRGNTGELFF.

As DNA, the CDR3 is TGTGCCATCATGGTTGAAGAGTCCTACGAGCAGTACTTC. Its translation: CAIMVEESYEQYF. V and J are TRBV10-3 and TRBJ2-7; D not certain. CDR1 and CDR2 (germline): ENHRY, SYGVKD. Trimming removed 7 bases from V and 1 base from J, with 11 bases in between. The CDR3 has 13 residues.

The chain combines TRBV10-3 with TRBJ1-6; TRBD1 agrees at 11 bases. The germline CDR1 and CDR2 sequences are ENHRY and SYGVKD. CDR3 length equals 15 residues. With V trimmed by 1 base and J by 10 bases, 3 bases remained unmatched. Here the CDR3 reads CAISEWGQGGSPLHF. The CDR3 region has the DNA TGTGCCATCAGTGAGTGGGGACAGGGGGGATCACCCCTCCACTTT.

The chain has TRBV6-1 and TRBJ2-7, with D hard to call. CDR1 and CDR2 from the germline V gene are MNHNS and SASEGT. This CDR3 contains 14 residues. The V end lost 0 bases, the J end lost 2 bases, and 8 bases lay between the germline ends. Here the CDR3 reads CASSEASQAYEQYV. The CDR3, as DNA: TGTGCCAGCAGTGAAGCGAGCCAGGCCTACGAGCAGTACGTC.

In this sample, this clone turned up once. The V and J genes are TRBV11-2 and TRBJ1-6; 7 nucleotides align to TRBD1. Germline V gene data show CDR1 as SGHAT and CDR2 as FQNNGV. V shed 2 bases and J 10 bases; nucleotides not matched to a gene: 5. The CDR3 consists of 14 residues. CDR3 DNA: TGTGCCAGCAGCTTAAAACAGGGGTTCTCACCCCTCCACTTT. Translation: CASSLKQGFSPLHF.

This chain joins TRBV29-1 and TRBJ2-4; 9 bases line up with TRBD1. V lost 3 bases and J lost 1; bases outside the gene matches: 7. The CDR3 is 16 amino acids. Germline V lookup: CDR1 SQVTM, CDR2 ANQGSEA. The CDR3 loop reads CSVEWAGTGAKNIQYF. The CDR3 coding sequence is TGCAGCGTTGAGTGGGCCGGGACAGGGGCCAAAAACATTCAGTACTTC. Based on the CDR3 plus reference TRBV29-1 and TRBJ2-4, the full variable domain is SAVISQKPSRDICQRGTSLTIQCQVDSQVTMMFWYRQQPGQSLTLIATANQGSEATYESGFVIDKFPISRPNLTFSTLTVSNMSPEDSSIYLCSVEWAGTGAKNIQYFGAGTRLSVL.

The rearrangement links TRBV30 to TRBJ2-3; D not resolved. The ends were cut back, 5 bases at V and 6 bases at J, with 9 bases in the middle. CDR1 GTSNPN and CDR2 SVGIG come from the germline V gene (reference sequence). The CDR3 contains 11 residues. The CDR3 here is CAWDISDTQYF. The CDR3 region has the DNA TGTGCCTGGGACATAAGTGATACGCAGTATTTT.

This rearrangement joins TRBV4-2 to TRBJ1-4; D unclear. V was cut by 3 bases and J by 12 bases, with 20 bases left in between. Germline V lookup: CDR1 LGHNA, CDR2 YNFKEQ. CDR3 length: 15 residues. CDR3 in DNA: TGTGCCAGCAGCCATGAGGGTCGGGGATTCGTGGAACTGTTTTTT. This encodes CASSHEGRGFVELFF.

This clone was detected only once. V is TRBV5-1 and J is TRBJ1-2, with 9 bases matching TRBD1. This CDR3 has 15 amino acids. Trimming cost V 5 bases and J 1 base; bases outside gene matches: 6. CDR1 is SGHRS and CDR2 is YFSETQ in the germline V gene. The CDR3 sequence is CASSPGTGINYGYTF. As DNA, the CDR3 is TGCGCCAGCAGTCCCGGGACAGGGATTAACTATGGCTACACCTTC.

The V gene is TRBV2, the J gene TRBJ2-7, with D possibly matching TRBD1 (6 bases). CDR3 length equals 13 residues. With 2 bases removed from V and 7 bases from J, the gap between germline ends came to 12 bases. The germline V gene encodes CDR1 SNHLY and CDR2 FYNNEI. The CDR3, as DNA: TGTGCCAGCAGTGAATGGCCGAGGGGGGAGCAGTACGTC. Translated, it gives CASSEWPRGEQYV.

This chain connects TRBV19 to TRBJ2-2; D is undetermined. Germline V gene lookup returns CDR1 LNHDA and CDR2 SQIVND (reference sequence). Deletions cut 5 bases from V and 0 bases from J, with 10 bases between. The CDR3 length is 15 residues. As DNA, the CDR3 is TGTGCCAGTAGTTTACAGTTTACGAACACCGGGGAGCTGTTTTTT. Its protein is CASSLQFTNTGELFF.

The V gene is TRBV6-5, the J gene TRBJ1-4; 10 bases fit TRBD1. The germline gives CDR1 MNHEY, CDR2 SVGAGI. V dropped 4 bases and J dropped 6; count of bases not matched to a gene: 8. The CDR3 runs 16 residues. The CDR3 DNA follows: TGTGCCAGCAGTTTGGATGGGACAGGGGCGGATGAAAAACTGTTTTTT. Translating it yields CASSLDGTGADEKLFF.

The V call is TRBV6-2 or TRBV6-3, the J call TRBJ2-1; 9 bases agree with TRBD2. Germline V gene sequence: CDR1 MNHEY, CDR2 SVGEGT. J lost 9 bases, V lost 5 bases, and 2 bases had no gene match. This CDR3 region has 12 residues. DNA of the CDR3: TGTGCCAGCAGTCTACTAGCGGGTGAGCAGTTCTTC. This codes for CASSLLAGEQFF.

V usage is TRBV3-1 (or the pseudogene TRBV3-2) and J usage is TRBJ2-7; the match to TRBD1 covers 7 bases. J gave up 7 bases and V 5 bases, and 5 bases lay outside the gene matches. Germline V gene data show CDR1 as LGHDT and CDR2 as YNNKEL (reference sequence). CDR3 length: 12 amino acids. CDR3 residues: CASSGTVLEQYF. The DNA for the CDR3 is TGTGCCAGCAGCGGGACAGTCCTAGAGCAGTACTTC.

The chain uses TRBV5-4 and TRBJ2-1; 15 bases match TRBD2. Germline V CDR1 and CDR2: SGHNT, YYREEE (reference sequence). This CDR3 comprises 16 residues. V trimming: 5 bases; J trimming: 9 bases; junction bases outside the gene matches: 9. The CDR3 DNA follows: TGTGCCAGCAGACGGACTAGCGGGGGGGCCCGGGGTGAGCAGTTCTTC. Residues: CASRRTSGGARGEQFF. Full variable domain (rest looked up from reference TRBV5-4 and TRBJ2-1): ETGVTQSPTHLIKTRGQQVTLRCSSQSGHNTVSWYQQALGQGPQFIFQYYREEENGRGNFPPRFSGLQFPNYSSELNVNALELDDSALYLCASRRTSGGARGEQFFGPGTRLTVL.

The chain couples TRBV19 to TRBJ2-5; 9 nucleotides line up with TRBD1. This CDR3 comprises 14 residues. Unmatched junction bases numbered 8, after V lost 7 bases and J lost 5 bases. Looked up from germline, CDR1 is LNHDA and CDR2 is SQIVND (reference sequence). The DNA for the CDR3 is TGTGCCAGTAACACACAGGGGGCCGAGGAGACCCAGTACTTC. Translation: CASNTQGAEETQYF.

V usage is TRBV5-8 and J usage is TRBJ2-7; 7 nucleotides line up with TRBD2. This CDR3 is built from 14 residues. The germline V gene encodes CDR1 SGHTS and CDR2 YDEGEE. V lost 2 bases, J lost 3 bases, and 5 bases stayed unmatched. CDR3 region: CASSFPGGNYEQYF. The DNA of the CDR3 is TGTGCCAGCAGCTTCCCCGGGGGGAACTACGAGCAGTACTTC.

This chain links TRBV14 with TRBJ2-2; tentative D call: TRBD1 (6 bases). The V end lost 2 bases, the J end lost 7 bases, and 17 bases lay between the germline ends. The CDR3 contains 16 residues. The germline CDR1 and CDR2 sequences are SGHDN and FVKESK. CDR3 nucleotides: TGTGCCAGCAGCCAAACGCCCGGGACATCCGGCGGGGAGCTGTTTTTT. This sequence encodes CASSQTPGTSGGELFF.

This chain uses TRBV6-1 with TRBJ1-4; no definite D call. The CDR3 covers 14 residues. The V end was cut by 6 bases, the J end by 6 bases, with 14 bases between. Germline V lookup: CDR1 MNHNS, CDR2 SASEGT. CDR3 amino acids: CASRSGLEDEKLFF. Here the CDR3 DNA reads TGTGCCAGCAGATCTGGACTCGAGGATGAAAAACTGTTTTTT.

Here the CDR3 reads CASSPRQGSIHGYTF. CDR3 coding DNA: TGTGCCAGCAGCCCCCGACAGGGTAGTATTCATGGCTACACCTTC. The rearrangement uses TRBV11-3 and TRBJ1-2; 7 nucleotides align to TRBD1. V shed 5 bases, J shed 6 bases, and the junction held 12 bases outside the gene matches. Germline V lookup: CDR1 SGHNT, CDR2 YENEEA. This CDR3 contains 15 residues.

This chain joins TRBV19 and TRBJ2-7, with unresolved D. Germline V lookup: CDR1 LNHDA, CDR2 SQIVND (reference sequence). The CDR3 consists of 13 residues. V lost 6 bases to trimming and J lost 0 bases, with 9 bases between them. This CDR3 reads CASSVSSSYEQYF. In DNA form, the CDR3 reads TGTGCCAGTAGCGTGTCGAGCTCCTACGAGCAGTACTTC.

The V and J genes are TRBV15 and TRBJ2-5; a possible D gene is TRBD2 (5 bases). V gave up 1 base and J gave up 5 bases, with 14 bases separating them. This CDR3 is built from 15 residues. The germline gives CDR1 LNHNV, CDR2 YYDKDF (reference sequence). In DNA form, the CDR3 reads TGTGCCACCAGCAGAGCCCCCGACTATACGGAGACCCAGTACTTC. Its protein is CATSRAPDYTETQYF. The full variable domain, completed using reference TRBV15 and TRBJ2-5, is DAMVIQNPRYQVTQFGKPVTLSCSQTLNHNVMYWYQQKSSQAPKLLFHYYDKDFNNEADTPDNFQSRRPNTSFCFLDIRSPGLGDTAMYLCATSRAPDYTETQYFGPGTRLLVL.

This clone turned up a few times. The CDR3: CASSLVLPSSPLHF. The CDR3 DNA sequence: TGTGCCAGCAGTTTAGTTCTACCGAGTTCACCCCTCCACTTT. The gene calls are TRBV27 and TRBJ1-6; D is ambiguous. CDR1 MNHEY and CDR2 SMNVEV come from the germline V gene (reference sequence). Trimming cost V 2 bases and J 9 bases, with 11 bases left between them. The CDR3 extends over 14 amino acids.

The V and J genes are TRBV2 and TRBJ1-1; 7 bases are a match to TRBD1. J lost 11 bases, V lost 5 bases, and 14 bases had no gene match. CDR3 length: 14 residues. Germline V gene data show CDR1 as SNHLY and CDR2 as FYNNEI. CDR3 protein: CASSTPTDRESAFF. In nucleotides, the CDR3 is TGTGCCAGCAGTACCCCAACAGACAGGGAGAGTGCTTTCTTT.

V usage is TRBV18 and J usage is TRBJ1-1; TRBD1 aligns across 10 bases. Germline values: CDR1 KGHSH, CDR2 LQKENI. This CDR3 contains 16 residues. J gave up 4 bases and V 2 bases, and 7 bases lay outside the gene matches. Here the CDR3 DNA reads TGTGCCAGCTCACCAGGGACAGGGGTGCGTGGCACTGAAGCTTTCTTT. Translation gives CASSPGTGVRGTEAFF.

The rearrangement joins TRBV28 to TRBJ1-4; D gene unclear. The V and J ends lost 4 bases and 8 bases respectively, with 17 bases between them. The germline V gene encodes CDR1 MDHEN and CDR2 SYDVKM. CDR3 length: 15 amino acids. CDR3 in amino acids: CASSYFPTNGEKLFF. The DNA of the CDR3 is TGTGCCAGCAGTTACTTCCCTACGAACGGGGAAAAACTGTTTTTT. The full variable domain, rest sourced from reference TRBV28 and TRBJ1-4, is DVKVTQSSRYLVKRTGEKVFLECVQDMDHENMFWYRQDPGLGLRLIYFSYDVKMKEKGDIPEGYSVSREKKERFSLILESASTNQTSMYLCASSYFPTNGEKLFFGSGTQLSVL.

The chain has TRBV10-3 and TRBJ1-2; the match to TRBD1 covers 9 bases. The germline gives CDR1 ENHRY, CDR2 SYGVKD. V lost 4 bases and J lost 4; bases outside the gene matches: 13. This CDR3 comprises 17 residues. In DNA form, the CDR3 reads TGTGCCATCAGTGGACTTATCGGACAGGGGATGGCCTATGGCTACACCTTC. Translating it yields CAISGLIGQGMAYGYTF.